The 15 T cell receptor beta chains in this list originate from one sample, sequenced in a study of T cell responses to AZD1222 COVID-19 vaccine. The repertoire was sequenced with immunoSEQ multiplex PCR; TCRdb's copy has only in-frame clones and lacks some. Among 100,000 to 150,000 clones listed, roughly 85% were seen once. Material: peripheral blood, obtained on day 0 of AZD1222 vaccination. Every receptor here comes from an adult in good health.

To note about this clone: The sample carries other DNA sequences with the same CDR3. The gene calls are TRBV3-1 (or the pseudogene TRBV3-2) and TRBJ2-2; 7 bases are shared with TRBD1. V gave up 2 bases and J gave up 6 bases; unmatched junction bases: 3. Germline V CDR1 and CDR2: LGHDT, YNNKEL (reference sequence). The CDR3 is 14 residues long. CDR3 in DNA: TGTGCCAGCAGCCAATTTCAGGGGGCCGGGGAGCTGTTTTTT. As protein: CASSQFQGAGELFF.

This chain uses TRBV10-3 with TRBJ2-1; D is perhaps TRBD2 (5 bases). This CDR3 is built from 13 residues. Germline V gene lookup returns CDR1 ENHRY and CDR2 SYGVKD. Trimming removed 6 bases from V and 9 bases from J, with 15 bases in between. The CDR3 sequence is CAIRGLGGSEQFF. The CDR3 DNA is TGTGCCATCAGAGGTCTAGGAGGAAGTGAGCAGTTCTTC.

J is TRBJ2-1 and V is TRBV19; tentatively, D is TRBD2 (6 bases). Germline values: CDR1 LNHDA, CDR2 SQIVND (reference sequence). CDR3 size: 13 residues. V lost 3 bases to trimming and J lost 4 bases, with 7 bases between them. This CDR3 reads CASSIGTYNEQFF. DNA for the CDR3: TGTGCCAGTAGTATCGGGACTTACAATGAGCAGTTCTTC.

This chain connects TRBV15 to TRBJ1-1; D perhaps matches TRBD1 (5 bases). The CDR3 runs to 15 residues. Germline lookup yields CDR1 LNHNV and CDR2 YYDKDF (reference sequence). Trimming shortened V by 1 base and J by 3 bases, and 12 bases separated the two germline ends. The CDR3 protein is CATSRGGGSDTEAFF. CDR3 DNA: TGTGCCACCAGCAGAGGTGGGGGTTCTGACACTGAAGCTTTCTTT.

This clone was observed a few times. The rearrangement links TRBV2 to TRBJ1-5; TRBD1 matches 7 bases. The CDR3 consists of 19 residues. Looked up from germline, CDR1 is SNHLY and CDR2 is FYNNEI. Trimming at V came to 4 bases and at J to 4 bases, leaving 19 bases not matched to a gene. The CDR3 region is CASSVPQGGATSKNQPQHF. CDR3 DNA sequence: TGTGCCAGCAGTGTTCCCCAGGGGGGCGCGACTTCCAAGAATCAGCCCCAGCATTTT.

J is TRBJ2-6 and V is TRBV4-1, with D unclear. The germline V and J ends were trimmed by 9 bases and 4 bases, with 16 bases remaining between them. The germline CDR1 and CDR2 sequences are MGHRA and YSYEKL. The CDR3 runs 15 residues. The CDR3 DNA is TGCGCCAGTCGAGCCCCGGGTTCCGGGGCCAACGTCCTGACTTTC. Protein sequence: CASRAPGSGANVLTF.

The chain recombines TRBV11-2 with TRBJ2-1, with D possibly matching TRBD1 (6 bases). The germline V gene has CDR1 SGHAT and CDR2 FQNNGV. The CDR3 is 14 amino acids. The V end was cut by 0 bases, the J end by 7 bases, with 10 bases between. The CDR3 is CASSLDSGENEQFF. The CDR3 nucleotides read TGTGCCAGCAGCTTAGACTCAGGGGAGAATGAGCAGTTCTTC.

The rearrangement links TRBV24-1 to TRBJ2-5; the D gene could be TRBD1 or TRBD2 (5 bases each). The germline V gene has CDR1 KGHDR and CDR2 SFDVKD. This CDR3 comprises 15 residues. V lost 4 bases and J lost 5, with 16 bases in between. DNA of the CDR3: TGTGCCACCAGTGACATGGGACGGTCAGAGGAGACCCAGTACTTC. Amino acids: CATSDMGRSEETQYF.

The CDR3 bases are TGTGCCAGCAGCCTCTCGACAGGGACCACTGAAGCTTTCTTT. Translated: CASSLSTGTTEAFF. V usage is TRBV7-2 and J usage is TRBJ1-1; 7 bases line up with TRBD1. The CDR3 totals 14 residues. CDR1 and CDR2 (germline): SGHTA, FQGNSA. With 5 bases clipped from V and 4 bases from J, the junction kept 7 bases outside the gene matches. Full variable domain (outside the CDR3, taken from reference TRBV7-2 and TRBJ1-1): GAGVSQSPSNKVTEKGKDVELRCDPISGHTALYWYRQSLGQGLEFLIYFQGNSAPDKSGLPSDRFSAERTGGSVSTLTIQRTQQEDSAVYLCASSLSTGTTEAFFGQGTRLTVV.

The rearrangement links TRBV19 to TRBJ2-7, with 7 bases lining up with TRBD1. The germline CDR1 and CDR2 sequences are LNHDA and SQIVND (reference sequence). Trimming removed 6 bases from V and 0 bases from J; junction bases left unmatched: 5. CDR3 length: 14 residues. CDR3 in DNA: TGTGCCAGTAGCTTGACAGGGATCTCCTACGAGCAGTACTTC. Its protein is CASSLTGISYEQYF.

The rearrangement uses TRBV27 and TRBJ2-7; 7 nucleotides align to TRBD2. Germline V gene lookup returns CDR1 MNHEY and CDR2 SMNVEV (reference sequence). V was pared by 2 bases and J by 0 bases, with 4 bases of the junction left unmatched. The CDR3 contains 15 residues. CDR3 protein: CASSLLAASSYEQYF. In DNA, the CDR3 is TGTGCCAGCAGTTTACTAGCGGCAAGCTCCTACGAGCAGTACTTC.

The chain is built from TRBV14 and TRBJ2-3; possibly TRBD1 for D (5 bases). CDR1 and CDR2 (germline): SGHDN, FVKESK. V was trimmed by 0 bases and J by 3 bases, leaving 10 bases between them. The CDR3 length is 15 residues. The CDR3 DNA follows: TGTGCCAGCAGCCAAGATAGACGGACAACAGATACGCAGTATTTT. Its protein is CASSQDRRTTDTQYF.

This chain connects TRBV6-7 to TRBJ1-5, with unresolved D. TRBV6-7 falls under the ORF class, with uncertain function. CDR3 size: 8 residues. Here the CDR3 reads CVGQPQHF. CDR3 nucleotide sequence: TGTGTCGGGCAGCCCCAGCATTTT.

This clone was counted a few times. The rearrangement links TRBV6-2 or TRBV6-3 to TRBJ1-1; 8 bases map to TRBD1. The junction had 12 bases not matched to a gene; V was cut back by 2 bases and J by 4 bases. The V gene's germline CDR1 is MNHEY and CDR2 SVGEGT. The CDR3 sequence is 17 residues long. The CDR3 nucleotides read TGTGCCAGCAGTTACGGGGGCCAGGGGGCCAGGGGCACTGAAGCTTTCTTT. It yields the protein CASSYGGQGARGTEAFF.

The gene calls are TRBV27 and TRBJ2-7; 8 bases fit TRBD1. This CDR3 is built from 15 residues. V gave up 6 bases and J gave up 0 bases; unmatched junction bases: 7. Germline V lookup: CDR1 MNHEY, CDR2 SMNVEV (reference sequence). The CDR3 DNA is TGTGCCAGCAGCCCGACAGGGGCGGGCTCCTACGAGCAGTACTTC. Translated: CASSPTGAGSYEQYF.